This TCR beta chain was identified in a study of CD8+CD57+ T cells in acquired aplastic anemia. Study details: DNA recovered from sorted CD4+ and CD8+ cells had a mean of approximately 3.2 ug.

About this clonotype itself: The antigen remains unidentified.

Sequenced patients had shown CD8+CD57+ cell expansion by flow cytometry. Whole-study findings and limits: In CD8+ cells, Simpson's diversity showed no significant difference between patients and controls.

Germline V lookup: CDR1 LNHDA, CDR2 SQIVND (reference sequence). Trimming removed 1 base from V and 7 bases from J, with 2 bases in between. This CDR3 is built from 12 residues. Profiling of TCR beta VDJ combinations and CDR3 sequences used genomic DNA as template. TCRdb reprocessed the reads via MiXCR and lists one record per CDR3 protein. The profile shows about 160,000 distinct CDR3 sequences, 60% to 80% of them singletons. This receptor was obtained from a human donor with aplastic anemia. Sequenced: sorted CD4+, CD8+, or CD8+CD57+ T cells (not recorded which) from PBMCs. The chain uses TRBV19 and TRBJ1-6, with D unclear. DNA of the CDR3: TGTGCCAGTAGTATAGGGAATTCACCCCTCCACTTT. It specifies CASSIGNSPLHF.